This T cell receptor beta chain was recovered during a study of T cells in localized non-small cell lung cancer. Whole-study findings and limits: Across samples, adjacent lung featured a median around 55 of the top 100 tumor clones. Tumor showed lower T cell clonality than uninvolved adjacent lung, where it was highest. A raised T cell density in blood coincided with lengthier overall survival.

Profiling relied on immunoSEQ multiplex PCR, and the TCRdb table lists in-frame clones only, not all of them. The sample has under 70,000 clones, just over 85% seen once. With 0 bases removed from V and 8 bases from J, the gap between germline ends came to 16 bases. Germline loops: CDR1 LGHNA, CDR2 YNFKEQ. There are 15 residues in the CDR3. About this clone: Its antigen is currently unknown.

The TCR was taken from a woman aged 40-69 years with stage I lung adenocarcinoma. The starting material was peripheral blood, obtained before any cancer treatment. V gene TRBV4-2 combines with J gene TRBJ1-2, with D perhaps matching TRBD1 (5 bases). CDR3 sequence reads: CASSQEEGREGGYTF. CDR3 sequence (DNA): TGTGCCAGCAGCCAAGAGGAGGGCAGGGAGGGGGGCTACACCTTC.